Shown below are 2 T cell receptor beta chains from a single sample sequenced in a study of OX40 agonist ivuxolimab in advanced cancers. Only in-frame clones appear in the TCRdb table, and some are missing; sequencing was by immunoSEQ multiplex PCR. The repertoire holds 70,000 to 80,000 clones, with around 89% as singletons. This specimen consisted of CD4+ or CD8+ T cells sorted from blood, obtained in a trial of the OX40 agonist ivuxolimab. The receptors were sampled from an adult with an advanced solid tumor such as melanoma, head and neck, liver or kidney cancer.

In its sample, this clone was seen once. The genes are TRBV5-1 and TRBJ1-4; possibly TRBD1 for D (6 bases). V shed 0 bases and J shed 5 bases, with 17 bases lying between them. In germline, CDR1 is SGHRS, CDR2 YFSETQ. The CDR3 has 17 residues. DNA of the CDR3: TGCGCCAGCAGCTTGGCCCTCGTTAGTACAGGGAATGAAAAACTGTTTTTT. It translates to CASSLALVSTGNEKLFF.

The chain uses TRBV6-1 and TRBJ2-7; 10 nucleotides line up with TRBD1. V was pared by 8 bases and J by 2 bases, with 6 bases of the junction left unmatched. The CDR3 loop spans 14 amino acids. Looked up from germline, CDR1 is MNHNS and CDR2 is SASEGT. CDR3: CASGLGQGTYEQYF. CDR3 sequence (DNA): TGTGCCAGCGGGCTGGGACAGGGGACCTACGAGCAGTACTTC.